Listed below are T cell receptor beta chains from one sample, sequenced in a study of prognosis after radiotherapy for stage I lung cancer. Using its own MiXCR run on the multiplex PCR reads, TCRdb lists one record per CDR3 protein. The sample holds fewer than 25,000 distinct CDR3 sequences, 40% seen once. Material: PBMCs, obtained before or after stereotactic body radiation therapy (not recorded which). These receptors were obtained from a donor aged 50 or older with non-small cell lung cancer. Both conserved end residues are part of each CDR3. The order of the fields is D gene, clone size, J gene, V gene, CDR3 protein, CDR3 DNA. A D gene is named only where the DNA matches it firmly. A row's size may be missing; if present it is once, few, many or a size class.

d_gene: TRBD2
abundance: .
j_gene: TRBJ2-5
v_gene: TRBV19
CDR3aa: CASSIPMGLAGGETQYF
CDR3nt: TGTGCCAGTAGTATACCCATGGGACTAGCGGGGGGGGAGACCCAGTACTTC

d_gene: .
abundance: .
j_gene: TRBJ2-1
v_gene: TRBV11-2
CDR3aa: CASSLGGYNEQFF
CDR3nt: TGTGCCAGCAGCTTAGGCGGTTACAATGAGCAGTTCTTC

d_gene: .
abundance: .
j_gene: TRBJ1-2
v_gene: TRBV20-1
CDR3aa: CSASWDYGYTF
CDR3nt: TGCAGTGCTAGTTGGGACTATGGCTACACCTTC

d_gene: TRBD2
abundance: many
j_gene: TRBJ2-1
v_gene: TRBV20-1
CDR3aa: CSARAPSGKYEQFF
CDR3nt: TGCAGTGCTAGGGCCCCTAGCGGGAAATATGAGCAGTTCTTC

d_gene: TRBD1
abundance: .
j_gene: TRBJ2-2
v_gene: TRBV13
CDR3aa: CASSPIDRGHVGELFF
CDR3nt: TGTGCCAGCAGCCCAATCGACAGGGGGCATGTCGGGGAGCTGTTTTTT

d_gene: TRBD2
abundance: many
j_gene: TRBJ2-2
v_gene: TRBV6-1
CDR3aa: CASQPSGLAFRTGELFF
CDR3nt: TGTGCCAGCCAACCGTCCGGACTAGCTTTCAGGACCGGGGAGCTGTTTTTT

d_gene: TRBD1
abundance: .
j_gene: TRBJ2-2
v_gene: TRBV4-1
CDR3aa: CASSPIDRGHTGELFF
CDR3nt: TGCGCCAGCAGCCCAATCGACAGGGGACATACCGGGGAGCTGTTTTTT

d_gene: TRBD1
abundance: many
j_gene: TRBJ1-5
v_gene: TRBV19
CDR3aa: CASQTGVNQPQHF
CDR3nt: TGTGCCAGTCAGACAGGGGTCAATCAGCCCCAGCATTTT

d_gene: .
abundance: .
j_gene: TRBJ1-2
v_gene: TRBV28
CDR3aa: CASSLGVGSYGYTF
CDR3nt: TGTGCCAGCAGTTTAGGCGTAGGGAGTTATGGCTACACCTTC

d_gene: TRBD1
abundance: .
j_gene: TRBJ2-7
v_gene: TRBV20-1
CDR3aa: CSARGTGGTYEQYF
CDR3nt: TGCAGTGCTAGAGGGACAGGGGGGACCTACGAGCAGTACTTC

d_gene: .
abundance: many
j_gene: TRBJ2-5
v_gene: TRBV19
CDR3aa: CASRPSEWETQYF
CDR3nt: TGTGCCAGTAGACCTAGCGAATGGGAGACCCAGTACTTC

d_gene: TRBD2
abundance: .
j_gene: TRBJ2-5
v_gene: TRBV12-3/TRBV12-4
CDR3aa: CASSLGSGRLVGETQYF
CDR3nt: TGTGCCAGCAGTTTGGGTAGCGGGAGGCTCGTGGGGGAGACCCAGTACTTC

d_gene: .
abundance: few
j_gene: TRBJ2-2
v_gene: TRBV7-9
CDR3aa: CASSLLGGIGELFF
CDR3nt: TGTGCCAGCAGCTTACTTGGTGGGATCGGGGAGCTGTTTTTT

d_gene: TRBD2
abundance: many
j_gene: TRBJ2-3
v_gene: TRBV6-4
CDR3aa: CASSRTPILAGGPSFTTDTQYF
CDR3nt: TGTGCCAGCAGTCGAACCCCTATCCTAGCGGGAGGGCCAAGTTTTACGACAGATACGCAGTATTTT

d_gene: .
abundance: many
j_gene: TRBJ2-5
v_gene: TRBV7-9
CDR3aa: CASSPSYWGRSEETQYF
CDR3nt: TGTGCCAGCAGCCCCTCGTATTGGGGACGAAGCGAGGAGACCCAGTACTTC

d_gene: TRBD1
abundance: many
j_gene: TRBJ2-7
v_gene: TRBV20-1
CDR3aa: CSAPYRGRGDEQYF
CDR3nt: TGCAGTGCTCCCTACAGGGGTAGAGGAGACGAGCAGTACTTC

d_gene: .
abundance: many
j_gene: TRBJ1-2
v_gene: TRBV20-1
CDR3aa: CRGGAADYGYTF
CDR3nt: TGCAGGGGGGGCGCTGCGGACTATGGCTACACCTTC

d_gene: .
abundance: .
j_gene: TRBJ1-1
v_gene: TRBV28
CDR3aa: CASIKGLHLNTEAFF
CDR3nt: TGTGCCAGCATCAAAGGGCTACACCTGAACACTGAAGCTTTCTTT

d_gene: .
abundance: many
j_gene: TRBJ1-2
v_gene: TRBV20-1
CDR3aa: CSASRLGGYTF
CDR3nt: TGCAGTGCTTCCCGTCTAGGGGGCTACACCTTC

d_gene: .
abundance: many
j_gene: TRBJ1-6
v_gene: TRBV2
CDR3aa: CASSETDTDNSPLHF
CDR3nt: TGTGCCAGCAGTGAAACGGACACTGATAATTCACCCCTCCACTTT

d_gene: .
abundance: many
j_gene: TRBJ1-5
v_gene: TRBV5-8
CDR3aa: CASSSEANSNQPQHF
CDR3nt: TGTGCCAGCAGCTCCGAGGCGAATAGCAATCAGCCCCAGCATTTT

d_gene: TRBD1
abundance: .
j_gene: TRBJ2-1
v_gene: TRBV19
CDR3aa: CASSMTGPRAYDQFF
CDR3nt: TGTGCCAGTAGTATGACAGGGCCCCGGGCATATGATCAGTTCTTC

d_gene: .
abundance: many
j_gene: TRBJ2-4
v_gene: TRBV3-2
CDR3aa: CASSQDRGTSGPKNIQYF
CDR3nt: TGTGCCAGCAGCCAAGATCGCGGGACTAGCGGACCCAAAAACATTCAGTACTTC

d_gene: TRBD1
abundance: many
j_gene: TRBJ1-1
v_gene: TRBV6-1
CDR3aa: CASRGTGITLRNTEAFF
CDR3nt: TGTGCCAGCAGGGGGACAGGGATCACGTTGAGGAACACTGAAGCTTTCTTT

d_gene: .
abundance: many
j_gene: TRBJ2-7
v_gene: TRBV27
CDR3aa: CASSPVSEGPYEQYF
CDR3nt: TGTGCCAGCAGCCCGGTCTCTGAGGGACCCTACGAGCAGTACTTC

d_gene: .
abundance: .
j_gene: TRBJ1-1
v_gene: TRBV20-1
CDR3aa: CSALDWMNRAVTEAFF
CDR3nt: TGCAGTGCCCTCGACTGGATGAACAGGGCAGTAACTGAAGCTTTCTTT

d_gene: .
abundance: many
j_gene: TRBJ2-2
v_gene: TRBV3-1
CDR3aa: CASSQGRSGLTGELFF
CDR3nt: TGTGCCAGCAGCCAAGGGCGGAGCGGGCTCACCGGGGAGCTGTTTTTT

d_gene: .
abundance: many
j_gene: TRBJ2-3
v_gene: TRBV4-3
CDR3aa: CASSQRGGTASTDTQYF
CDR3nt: TGCGCCAGCAGCCAAAGGGGGGGGACCGCTAGCACAGATACGCAGTATTTT

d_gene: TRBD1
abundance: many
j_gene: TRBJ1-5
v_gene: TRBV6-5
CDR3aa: CASSTGGGQPQHF
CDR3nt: TGTGCCAGCAGTACAGGGGGCGGTCAGCCCCAGCATTTT

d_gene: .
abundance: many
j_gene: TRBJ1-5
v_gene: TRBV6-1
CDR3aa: CASRASVGQPQHF
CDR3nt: TGTGCCAGCAGGGCCTCGGTGGGGCAGCCCCAGCATTTT

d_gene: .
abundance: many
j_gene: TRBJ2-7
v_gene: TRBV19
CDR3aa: CASSIVVGDEQYF
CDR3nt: TGTGCCAGTAGTATAGTGGTGGGGGACGAGCAGTACTTC

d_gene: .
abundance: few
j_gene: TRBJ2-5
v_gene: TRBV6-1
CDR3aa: CASSGWEETQYF
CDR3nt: TGTGCCAGCAGTGGGTGGGAAGAGACCCAGTACTTC